These 21 T cell receptor beta chains were sequenced from one sample in a study of CD8+ T cells in alopecia areata. Reverse transcription of extracted RNA yielded cDNA, which provided the sequencing template. Libraries were prepared by immunoSEQ multiplex PCR; TCRdb keeps only in-frame clonotypes and omits some of them. The profile covers 65,000 to 95,000 clones, with approximately 50% appearing a single time and just over 5.5% taken by the ten largest. What was sequenced was NKG2D-high CD8+ T cells sorted from blood. These receptors were taken from a human donor with alopecia areata.

This clone occurred once. This chain links TRBV6-5 with TRBJ1-5; D unresolved. The V gene's germline CDR1 is MNHEY and CDR2 SVGAGI. There are 13 residues in the CDR3. The ends were cut back, 0 bases at V and 7 bases at J, with 7 bases in the middle. The CDR3: CASSYSNGQPQHF. The CDR3, as DNA: TGTGCCAGCAGTTACTCGAACGGACAGCCCCAGCATTTT.

The V call is TRBV13, the J call TRBJ2-1, with D unresolved. Germline CDR1 reads PRHDT; CDR2 reads FYEKMQ (reference sequence). V dropped 0 bases and J dropped 0 bases, with 6 bases sitting between them. This CDR3 has 15 amino acids. The CDR3 coding sequence is TGTGCCAGCAGCTTAGGATCGAGCTCCTACAATGAGCAGTTCTTC. It encodes CASSLGSSSYNEQFF. Complete variable domain (other parts from reference TRBV13 and TRBJ2-1): AAGVIQSPRHLIKEKRETATLKCYPIPRHDTVYWYQQGPGQDPQFLISFYEKMQSDKGSIPDRFSAQQFSDYHSELNMSSLELGDSALYFCASSLGSSSYNEQFFGPGTRLTVL.

The V call is TRBV27, the J call TRBJ1-3; the D is unclear. V was cut by 4 bases and J by 0 bases, with 7 bases left in between. CDR3 length: 14 residues. CDR1 is MNHEY and CDR2 is SMNVEV in the germline V gene (reference sequence). The CDR3 region is CASSSSGSGNTIYF. The CDR3 nucleotides are TGTGCCAGCAGTTCCTCCGGCTCTGGAAACACCATATATTTT.

The table lists this clone with a few counts. The J gene is TRBJ2-1, the V gene TRBV10-3, with D possibly TRBD2 on 5 matching bases. V lost 7 bases, J lost 9 bases, and 10 bases lay in between. Germline CDR1 is ENHRY and CDR2 is SYGVKD. The CDR3 spans 11 residues. CDR3 DNA: TGTGCCATCACCGGAGGAACTGAGCAGTTCTTC. Translation gives CAITGGTEQFF.

This clone was seen a single time. J is TRBJ2-5 and V is TRBV2; TRBD2 agrees at 8 bases. The length of the CDR3 is 15 residues. CDR1 SNHLY and CDR2 FYNNEI come from the germline V gene. V dropped 0 bases and J dropped 2; count of bases not matched to a gene: 2. The CDR3 DNA is TGTGCCAGCAGTGAAGCCCCTAGCGGGCAAGAGACCCAGTACTTC. Protein: CASSEAPSGQETQYF.

The chain combines TRBV5-1 with TRBJ2-7; 8 bases agree with TRBD1. Germline V gene sequence: CDR1 SGHRS, CDR2 YFSETQ. With V trimmed by 4 bases and J by 2 bases, 8 bases remained unmatched. CDR3 length: 15 residues. The CDR3 is CASSVGTGPTYEQYF. Here the CDR3 DNA reads TGCGCCAGCAGCGTAGGGACAGGTCCCACCTACGAGCAGTACTTC. Variable domain in full (rest from reference TRBV5-1 and TRBJ2-7): KAGVTQTPRYLIKTRGQQVTLSCSPISGHRSVSWYQQTPGQGLQFLFEYFSETQRNKGNFPGRFSGRQFSNSRSEMNVSTLELGDSALYLCASSVGTGPTYEQYFGPGTRLTVT.

Only a few counts were recorded for this clone. The sample holds other DNA sequences that translate to the same CDR3. The chain links TRBV4-1 to TRBJ1-4, with D uncertain. Trimming left V 0 bases short and J 7 bases short, with 0 bases between. Germline values: CDR1 MGHRA, CDR2 YSYEKL. This CDR3 comprises 11 residues. The CDR3 sequence: CASSQDEKLFF. CDR3 sequence (DNA): TGCGCCAGCAGCCAAGATGAAAAACTGTTTTTT.

This chain links TRBV29-1 with TRBJ1-2; D is unclear. This CDR3 is 13 amino acids long. Germline-derived CDR1 and CDR2 are SQVTM and ANQGSEA. Trimming removed 2 bases at V and 4 bases at J, with 11 bases between. The CDR3: CSVETENGYGYTF. The CDR3 nucleotides are TGCAGCGTTGAAACAGAAAATGGCTATGGCTACACCTTC. The complete variable domain, with remaining parts taken from reference TRBV29-1 and TRBJ1-2, reads SAVISQKPSRDICQRGTSLTIQCQVDSQVTMMFWYRQQPGQSLTLIATANQGSEATYESGFVIDKFPISRPNLTFSTLTVSNMSPEDSSIYLCSVETENGYGYTFGSGTRLTVV.

The table lists this clone with a few counts. The gene calls are TRBV2 and TRBJ2-1; maybe TRBD2 (7 bases). CDR3 length equals 15 residues. With 10 bases removed from V and 0 bases from J, the gap between germline ends came to 16 bases. CDR1 is SNHLY, CDR2 FYNNEI, per germline. The CDR3 nucleotides read TGTGCCACCCGGGAGGACAGCTCCTCCTACAATGAGCAGTTCTTC. Translation gives CATREDSSSYNEQFF.

This clone was counted a single time. The chain couples TRBV7-9 to TRBJ2-3; the D gene is possibly TRBD1 (6 bases). Per the germline V gene, CDR1 is SEHNR and CDR2 is FQNEAQ (reference sequence). The CDR3 extends over 13 amino acids. V shed 5 bases and J shed 3 bases, with 9 bases lying between them. CDR3 in DNA: TGTGCCAGCAGCCACACAGGGACAGATACGCAGTATTTT. This translates into CASSHTGTDTQYF.

The chain employs TRBV27 and TRBJ2-3; possibly TRBD1 for D (6 bases). Trimming cost V 9 bases and J 6 bases, with 19 bases left between them. CDR3 size: 14 residues. Germline-derived CDR1 and CDR2 are MNHEY and SMNVEV (reference sequence). CDR3 nucleotide sequence: TGTGCCAGTCGACAGGCCCTCCCTAGGGATACGCAGTATTTT. It translates to CASRQALPRDTQYF.

In its sample, this clone was seen a few times. The CDR3 bases are TGTGCCAGCAGCTTAGCGCCCTTAGCGGGGGGCACGTCCTACGAGCAGTACTTC. Translating it yields CASSLAPLAGGTSYEQYF. The chain has TRBV7-9 and TRBJ2-7; 10 bases are shared with TRBD2. This CDR3 has 18 residues. V was pared by 0 bases and J by 1 base, with 9 bases of the junction left unmatched. Germline assignment: CDR1 SEHNR and CDR2 FQNEAQ (reference sequence).

The DNA for the CDR3 is TGTGCCAGCAGCCTGACTACAGGGGCCTATGGCTACACCTTC. Translated: CASSLTTGAYGYTF. The chain joins TRBV7-8 to TRBJ1-2, with 7 bases identical to TRBD1. The CDR3 totals 14 residues. CDR1 is SGHVS, CDR2 FQNEAQ, per germline. The junction had 7 bases not matched to a gene; V was cut back by 5 bases and J by 4 bases.

V usage is TRBV5-4 and J usage is TRBJ2-4, with 8 bases that match TRBD2. The CDR3 runs 14 residues. J was trimmed by 7 bases and V by 2 bases; bases with no gene match: 5. CDR1 SGHNT and CDR2 YYREEE come from the germline V gene (reference sequence). The CDR3 sequence: CASSFPGGANIQYF. Written as DNA, the CDR3 is TGTGCCAGCAGCTTTCCCGGGGGGGCTAACATTCAGTACTTC.

The V and J genes are TRBV7-9 and TRBJ2-1; D is tentatively TRBD1 or TRBD2 (5 bases each). This CDR3 contains 12 residues. Trimming removed 5 bases from V and 10 bases from J, with 12 bases in between. Germline CDR1 SEHNR, CDR2 FQNEAQ (reference sequence). As DNA, the CDR3 is TGTGCCAGCAGCCCCATGGGGGAAGAGCAGTTCTTC. The encoded protein is CASSPMGEEQFF.

Only a few counts were recorded for this clone. The chain employs TRBV4-1 and TRBJ2-7; tentative D call: TRBD1 (5 bases). The CDR3 has 13 residues. Trimming left V 1 base short and J 4 bases short, with 8 bases between. Germline CDR1 MGHRA, CDR2 YSYEKL. The CDR3 here is CASSQARGYEQYF. DNA for the CDR3: TGCGCCAGCAGCCAAGCAAGGGGTTACGAGCAGTACTTC.

This clone has only a few counts. J is TRBJ2-1 and V is TRBV7-9; TRBD1 matches at 9 bases. With 1 base clipped from V and 6 bases from J, the junction kept 4 bases outside the gene matches. This CDR3 spans 15 amino acids. Looked up from germline, CDR1 is SEHNR and CDR2 is FQNEAQ (reference sequence). In DNA form, the CDR3 reads TGTGCCAGCAGCTTAGGGACAGGGGAGATCAATGAGCAGTTCTTC. As protein: CASSLGTGEINEQFF.

The chain is built from TRBV4-1 and TRBJ2-7; the D gene is possibly TRBD2 (6 bases). This CDR3 is built from 13 residues. In germline, CDR1 is MGHRA, CDR2 YSYEKL. The V and J ends lost 0 bases and 5 bases respectively, with 8 bases between them. The CDR3 spells CASSQESGDEQYF. CDR3 in DNA: TGCGCCAGCAGCCAAGAGTCGGGGGACGAGCAGTACTTC.

For the CDR3, the DNA is TGTGCCAGCAGTTTCGAGCGGGGCACAGATACGCAGTATTTT. As protein: CASSFERGTDTQYF. This chain joins TRBV27 and TRBJ2-3, with D possibly matching TRBD2 (6 bases). V lost 3 bases, J lost 1 base, and 8 bases lay in between. Per germline, CDR1 MNHEY and CDR2 SMNVEV (reference sequence). This CDR3 region has 14 residues.

In this sample, this clone turned up a few times. The rearrangement joins TRBV9 to TRBJ1-1; weak D call: TRBD1 (5 bases). With 2 bases removed from V and 5 bases from J, the gap between germline ends came to 7 bases. Germline CDR1 reads SGDLS; CDR2 reads YYNGEE. The CDR3 has 12 amino acids. CDR3 coding DNA: TGTGCCAGCAGCGTTGGGGGGACTGAAGCTTTCTTT. Translated: CASSVGGTEAFF.

The CDR3 spells CSARGAGGSYNEQFF. The CDR3 coding sequence is TGCAGCGCTAGGGGAGCGGGGGGCTCCTACAATGAGCAGTTCTTC. The chain employs TRBV29-1 and TRBJ2-1; 9 nucleotides line up with TRBD2. Germline CDR1 and CDR2: SQVTM and ANQGSEA. The CDR3 contains 15 residues. V lost 7 bases and J lost 0; bases outside the gene matches: 7.